This TCR beta chain was captured in a study of sequential checkpoint blockade in melanoma. Whole-study context: Arm A got nivolumab then ipilimumab; arm B the reverse, 1:1. Each arm's sequence ended with maintenance nivolumab.

CDR1 is SGHNT and CDR2 is YENEEA in the germline V gene. The V and J ends lost 5 bases and 2 bases, in that order; junction bases with no gene match: 3. There are 14 residues in the CDR3. Profiled with immunoSEQ multiplex PCR; TCRdb holds only in-frame clones, not every one. The sample lists about 12,000 clones; roughly 27% were seen once. This clone came up a few times. Its antigen is unidentified. Points from the study as a whole: T-cell fraction and clonality followed PD-L1 and CD8+ counts, not mutational load. Rising tumor T-cell fraction and clonality meant about 30 times likelier benefit.

Treatment noted: randomized to nivolumab then ipilimumab (arm A) or the reverse (arm B). The starting material was tumor tissue (inferred from file names), obtained from a patient given nivolumab and ipilimumab in sequence. The receptor was derived from a human donor with melanoma. The chain employs TRBV11-3 and TRBJ2-7, with 10 bases matching TRBD1. The CDR3 reads CASSHGTGAYEQYF. The DNA for the CDR3 is TGTGCCAGCAGCCACGGGACAGGGGCCTACGAGCAGTACTTC.